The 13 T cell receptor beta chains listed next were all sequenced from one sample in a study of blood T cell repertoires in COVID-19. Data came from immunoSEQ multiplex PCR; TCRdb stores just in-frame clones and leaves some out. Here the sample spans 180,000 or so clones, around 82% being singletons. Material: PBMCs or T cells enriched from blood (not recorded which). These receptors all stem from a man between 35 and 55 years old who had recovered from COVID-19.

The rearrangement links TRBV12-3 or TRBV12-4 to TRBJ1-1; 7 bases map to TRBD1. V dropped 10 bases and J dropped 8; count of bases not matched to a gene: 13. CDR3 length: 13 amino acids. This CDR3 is CATQPGQAAEAFF. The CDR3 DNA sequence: TGTGCCACCCAGCCTGGACAGGCCGCAGAAGCTTTCTTT.

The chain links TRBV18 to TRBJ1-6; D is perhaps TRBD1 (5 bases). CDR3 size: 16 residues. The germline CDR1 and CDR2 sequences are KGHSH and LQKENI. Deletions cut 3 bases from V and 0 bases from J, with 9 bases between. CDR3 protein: CASSPRQSSYNSPLHF. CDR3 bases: TGTGCCAGCTCACCTCGACAGAGCTCCTATAATTCACCCCTCCACTTT.

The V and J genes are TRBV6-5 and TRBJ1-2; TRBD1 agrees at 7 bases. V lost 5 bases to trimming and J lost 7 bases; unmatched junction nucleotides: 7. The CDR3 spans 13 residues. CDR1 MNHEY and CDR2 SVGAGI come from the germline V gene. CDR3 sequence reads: CASSRDRDGGYTF. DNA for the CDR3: TGTGCCAGCAGTAGAGACAGGGACGGTGGCTACACCTTC.

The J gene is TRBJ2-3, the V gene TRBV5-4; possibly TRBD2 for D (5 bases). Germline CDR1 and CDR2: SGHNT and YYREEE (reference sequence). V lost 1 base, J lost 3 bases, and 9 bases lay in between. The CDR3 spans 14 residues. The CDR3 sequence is CASSLLERTDTQYF. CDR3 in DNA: TGTGCCAGCAGCTTGCTCGAGCGGACAGATACGCAGTATTTT.

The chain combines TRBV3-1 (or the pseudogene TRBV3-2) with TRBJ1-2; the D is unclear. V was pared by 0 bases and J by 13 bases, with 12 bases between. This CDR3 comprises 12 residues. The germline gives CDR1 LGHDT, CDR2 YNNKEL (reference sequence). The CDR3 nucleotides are TGTGCCAGCAGCCAAGAGTGGGCACCGACCACCTTC. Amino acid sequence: CASSQEWAPTTF.

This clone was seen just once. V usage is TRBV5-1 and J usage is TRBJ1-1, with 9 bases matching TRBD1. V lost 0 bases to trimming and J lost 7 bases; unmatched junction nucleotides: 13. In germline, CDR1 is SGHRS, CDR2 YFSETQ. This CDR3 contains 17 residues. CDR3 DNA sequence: TGCGCCAGCAGCTTGGGGGGACAGGGCCAGCAGCAGATTGAAGCTTTCTTT. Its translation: CASSLGGQGQQQIEAFF. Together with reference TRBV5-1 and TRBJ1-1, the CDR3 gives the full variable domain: KAGVTQTPRYLIKTRGQQVTLSCSPISGHRSVSWYQQTPGQGLQFLFEYFSETQRNKGNFPGRFSGRQFSNSRSEMNVSTLELGDSALYLCASSLGGQGQQQIEAFFGQGTRLTVV.

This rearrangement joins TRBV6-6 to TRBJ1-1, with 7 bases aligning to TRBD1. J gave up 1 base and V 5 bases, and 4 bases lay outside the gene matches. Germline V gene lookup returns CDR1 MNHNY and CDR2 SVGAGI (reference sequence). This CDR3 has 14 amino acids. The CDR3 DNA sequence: TGTGCCAGCAGTCTTCGGACAGGGAACACTGAAGCTTTCTTT. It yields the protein CASSLRTGNTEAFF.

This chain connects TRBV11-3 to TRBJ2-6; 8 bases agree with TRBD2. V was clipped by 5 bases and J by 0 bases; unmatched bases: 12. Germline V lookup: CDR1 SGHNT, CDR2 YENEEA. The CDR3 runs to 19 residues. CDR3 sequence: CASSPGYERGTSGANVLTF. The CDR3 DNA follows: TGTGCCAGCAGCCCCGGGTATGAGCGGGGGACCTCTGGGGCCAACGTCCTGACTTTC.

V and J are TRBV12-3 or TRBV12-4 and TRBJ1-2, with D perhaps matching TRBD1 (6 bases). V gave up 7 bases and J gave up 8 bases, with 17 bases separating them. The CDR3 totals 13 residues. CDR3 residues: CASNSLQGNGYTF. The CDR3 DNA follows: TGTGCCAGCAACTCCCTCCAGGGGAACGGCTACACCTTC.

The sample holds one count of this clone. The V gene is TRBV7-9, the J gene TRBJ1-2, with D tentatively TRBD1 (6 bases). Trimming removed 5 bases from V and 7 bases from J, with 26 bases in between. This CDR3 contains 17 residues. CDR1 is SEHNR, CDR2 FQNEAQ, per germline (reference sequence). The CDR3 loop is CASSRATTGIGGSGYTF. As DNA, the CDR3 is TGTGCCAGCAGCCGAGCAACTACAGGGATCGGTGGTAGTGGCTACACCTTC.

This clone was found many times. CDR3 in amino acids: CASRPRQGDTEAFF. CDR3 in DNA: TGTGCCAGCAGACCGAGACAGGGAGACACTGAAGCTTTCTTT. The V gene is TRBV7-9, the J gene TRBJ1-1, with 7 bases lining up with TRBD1. Germline V gene sequence: CDR1 SEHNR, CDR2 FQNEAQ (reference sequence). The junction had 7 bases not matched to a gene; V was cut back by 6 bases and J by 3 bases. This CDR3 contains 14 residues.

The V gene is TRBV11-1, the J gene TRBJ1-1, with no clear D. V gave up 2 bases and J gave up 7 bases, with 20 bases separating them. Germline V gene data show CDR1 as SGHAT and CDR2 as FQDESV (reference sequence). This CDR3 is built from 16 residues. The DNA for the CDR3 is TGTGCCAGCAGCTTATTTCAGGTGGCGACTACGAATGAAGCTTTCTTT. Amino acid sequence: CASSLFQVATTNEAFF.

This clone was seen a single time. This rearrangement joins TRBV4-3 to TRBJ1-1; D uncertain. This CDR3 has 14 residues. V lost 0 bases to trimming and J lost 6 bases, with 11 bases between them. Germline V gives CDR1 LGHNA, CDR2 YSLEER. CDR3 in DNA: TGCGCCAGCAGCCAAGATCTAAACAGCCCTGAAGCTTTCTTT. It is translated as CASSQDLNSPEAFF.